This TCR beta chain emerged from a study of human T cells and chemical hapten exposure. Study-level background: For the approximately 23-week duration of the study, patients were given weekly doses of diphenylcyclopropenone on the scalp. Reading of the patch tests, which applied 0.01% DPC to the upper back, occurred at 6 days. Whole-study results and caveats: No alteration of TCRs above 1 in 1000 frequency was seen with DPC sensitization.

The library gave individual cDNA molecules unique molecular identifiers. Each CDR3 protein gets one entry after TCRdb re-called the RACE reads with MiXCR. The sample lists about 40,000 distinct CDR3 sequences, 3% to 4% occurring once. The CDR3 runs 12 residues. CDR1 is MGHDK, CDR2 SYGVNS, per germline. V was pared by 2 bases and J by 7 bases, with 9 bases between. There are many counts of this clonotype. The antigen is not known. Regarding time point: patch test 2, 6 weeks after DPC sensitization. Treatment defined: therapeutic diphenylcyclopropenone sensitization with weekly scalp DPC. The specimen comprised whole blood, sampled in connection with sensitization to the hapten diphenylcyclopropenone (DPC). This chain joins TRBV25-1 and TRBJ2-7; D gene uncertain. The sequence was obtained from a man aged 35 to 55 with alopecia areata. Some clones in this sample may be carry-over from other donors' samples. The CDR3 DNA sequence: TGTGCCAGCAGTGAACATCCTCTTGAGCAGTACTTC. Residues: CASSEHPLEQYF.